The source of this T cell receptor beta chain is a study of human T cells and chemical hapten exposure. The germline V and J ends were trimmed by 2 bases and 1 base, with 12 bases remaining between them. CDR3 length: 17 residues. The germline gives CDR1 MNHEY, CDR2 SVGAGI. Study-wide points: Since the donors had alopecia, their immune response may not be the same as that of healthy people.

In this sample, this clonotype turned up many times. The antigen is not known. Single cDNA molecules in the library carried unique molecular identifiers attached during preparation. How the authors handled the data: There were a median of around 100,000 TCRs per sample, with a range from about 20,000 to 700,000. TCRdb called the RACE reads again in MiXCR, with one record for every CDR3 protein. The V and J calls come from TCRdb's annotation, not from the publication. The sample lists approximately 350,000 distinct CDR3 sequences, over 6% occurring once. Time point defined: patch test 2, 6 weeks after DPC sensitization. Documented treatment: therapeutic diphenylcyclopropenone sensitization with weekly scalp DPC. Investigators collected blood before applying each patch test.

The TCR sequence derives from a woman aged 18-29 years with alopecia areata. Some clones in this sample may be carry-over from other donors' samples. This chain uses TRBV6-5 with TRBJ2-6, with D unresolved. Sequenced material: whole blood, taken in connection with sensitization to the hapten diphenylcyclopropenone (DPC). Here the CDR3 DNA reads TGTGCCAGCAGTTACCGGGTCACCGTGTCTGGGGCCAACGTCCTGACTTTC. This codes for CASSYRVTVSGANVLTF.